The next 24 T cell receptor beta chains were all read from a single sample in a study of T cells in localized non-small cell lung cancer. Libraries were prepared by immunoSEQ multiplex PCR; TCRdb keeps only in-frame clonotypes and omits some of them. The sample records some 9,500 clones, less than 95% being singletons. The sequences come from peripheral blood, collected before any cancer treatment. These receptors came from a male donor aged 60 or over with stage III squamous cell lung carcinoma.

The chain links TRBV2 to TRBJ1-4; TRBD1 aligns across 7 bases. This CDR3 is built from 15 residues. V lost 2 bases and J lost 13; bases outside the gene matches: 13. Germline CDR1 and CDR2: SNHLY and FYNNEI. DNA of the CDR3: TGTGCCAGCAGTGAAAGAGGGGGCCTCACTCAGGGACTGTTTTTT. Protein sequence: CASSERGGLTQGLFF.

The count of this clone is one. This rearrangement joins TRBV28 to TRBJ1-1; no definite D call. The CDR3 extends over 12 amino acids. V gave up 6 bases and J gave up 4 bases, with 9 bases separating them. Germline V gene data show CDR1 as MDHEN and CDR2 as SYDVKM. CDR3 coding DNA: TGTGCCAGCAGCCTTTCTCTCACTGAAGCTTTCTTT. Protein sequence: CASSLSLTEAFF.

The V gene is TRBV15, the J gene TRBJ2-5; 9 bases match TRBD2. The CDR3 is 19 amino acids. V lost 1 base, J lost 1 base, and 13 bases stayed unmatched. Germline-derived CDR1 and CDR2 are LNHNV and YYDKDF (reference sequence). CDR3 sequence reads: CATSRGRGVAGDLQETQYF. For the CDR3, the DNA is TGTGCCACCAGCAGAGGGCGGGGGGTAGCGGGGGACCTCCAAGAGACCCAGTACTTC. The full variable domain, with the rest looked up from reference TRBV15 and TRBJ2-5, is DAMVIQNPRYQVTQFGKPVTLSCSQTLNHNVMYWYQQKSSQAPKLLFHYYDKDFNNEADTPDNFQSRRPNTSFCFLDIRSPGLGDTAMYLCATSRGRGVAGDLQETQYFGPGTRLLVL.

V and J are TRBV21-1 and TRBJ2-1; TRBD2 reflects the table's D call only, with no check against the DNA. TRBV21-1 is classified as a pseudogene. The CDR3 runs to 20 residues. The CDR3 DNA reads as TGTGCCAGCAGCTCAGGAAGCCAGCGGGGGGCCCTAATCGATAGCAATGAGCAGTTCTTC. Protein: CASSSGSQRGALIDSNEQFF.

This clone is a singleton in its sample. This chain joins TRBV7-2 and TRBJ1-1, with D unclear. The CDR3 extends over 12 amino acids. Per germline, CDR1 SGHTA and CDR2 FQGNSA. Trimming stripped 5 bases from V and 10 bases from J, with 14 bases between. CDR3 in amino acids: CASSPGRVAAFF. In DNA form, the CDR3 reads TGTGCCAGCAGCCCGGGTCGAGTCGCAGCTTTCTTT. The entire variable domain, with the rest obtained from reference TRBV7-2 and TRBJ1-1, is as follows: GAGVSQSPSNKVTEKGKDVELRCDPISGHTALYWYRQSLGQGLEFLIYFQGNSAPDKSGLPSDRFSAERTGGSVSTLTIQRTQQEDSAVYLCASSPGRVAAFFGQGTRLTVV.

This clone appeared a single time. The J gene is TRBJ1-1, the V gene TRBV5-4; D uncertain. This CDR3 contains 14 residues. V was trimmed by 0 bases and J by 1 base, leaving 7 bases between them. The germline CDR1 and CDR2 sequences are SGHNT and YYREEE (reference sequence). CDR3 residues: CASSLGRTNTEAFF. DNA for the CDR3: TGTGCCAGCAGCTTGGGTAGGACGAACACTGAAGCTTTCTTT.

The chain joins TRBV5-8 to TRBJ1-1; perhaps TRBD1 as D (6 bases). This CDR3 has 15 amino acids. The germline V and J ends were trimmed by 2 bases and 3 bases, with 14 bases remaining between them. Germline V gene data show CDR1 as SGHTS and CDR2 as YDEGEE. The CDR3 sequence is CASSLITQGDTEAFF. For the CDR3, the DNA is TGTGCCAGCAGCTTAATTACACAGGGTGACACTGAAGCTTTCTTT.

The rearrangement uses TRBV5-1 and TRBJ1-3; D remains ambiguous. CDR3 length equals 15 residues. The V end lost 3 bases, the J end lost 2 bases, and 12 bases lay between the germline ends. Per germline, CDR1 SGHRS and CDR2 YFSETQ. This chain's CDR3 is CASSSDGRAGNTIYF. The CDR3 coding sequence is TGCGCCAGCAGCTCTGACGGCAGAGCTGGAAACACCATATATTTT.

V usage is TRBV7-2 and J usage is TRBJ1-4; 8 nucleotides agree with TRBD1. Germline V gives CDR1 SGHTA, CDR2 FQGNSA. This CDR3 comprises 12 residues. The V segment lost 5 bases and the J segment 11 bases; nucleotides outside the gene matches: 4. The CDR3 loop reads CASSLDRAKLFF. CDR3 sequence (DNA): TGTGCCAGCAGCCTGGACAGGGCCAAACTGTTTTTT.

This rearrangement joins TRBV5-4 to TRBJ2-3; D gene ambiguous. Germline V gene sequence: CDR1 SGHNT, CDR2 YYREEE (reference sequence). Trimming shortened V by 0 bases and J by 3 bases, and 5 bases separated the two germline ends. The CDR3 spans 13 residues. The CDR3 loop reads CASSLAPTDTQYF. The CDR3 DNA sequence: TGTGCCAGCAGCTTGGCCCCGACAGATACGCAGTATTTT.

The chain is built from TRBV9 and TRBJ2-5, with D unclear. This CDR3 region has 14 residues. Trimming stripped 2 bases from V and 5 bases from J, with 13 bases between. Germline loops: CDR1 SGDLS, CDR2 YYNGEE. DNA of the CDR3: TGTGCCAGCAGCGTTTGGGCCAGTGCCGAGACCCAGTACTTC. This translates into CASSVWASAETQYF.

The V and J genes are TRBV5-4 and TRBJ2-2; D is perhaps TRBD1 (6 bases). Germline CDR1 reads SGHNT; CDR2 reads YYREEE (reference sequence). The CDR3 runs 17 residues. Trimming removed 4 bases at V and 0 bases at J, with 16 bases between. The CDR3 sequence is CASSVGQPFANTGELFF. DNA for the CDR3: TGTGCCAGCAGCGTAGGACAGCCCTTCGCGAACACCGGGGAGCTGTTTTTT.

In this sample, this clone turned up once. This chain connects TRBV11-3 to TRBJ2-5; D is uncertain. CDR1 SGHNT and CDR2 YENEEA come from the germline V gene. Trimming took 0 bases from V and 7 from J, leaving 9 bases between them. The CDR3 covers 13 residues. The CDR3 coding sequence is TGTGCCAGCAGCTTAGAGGCTGACGGGACCCAGTACTTC. Protein sequence: CASSLEADGTQYF.

The rearrangement joins TRBV19 to TRBJ2-3; 8 bases align to TRBD1. The CDR3 totals 15 residues. The germline CDR1 and CDR2 sequences are LNHDA and SQIVND (reference sequence). V dropped 4 bases and J dropped 2; count of bases not matched to a gene: 5. The CDR3 DNA reads TGTGCCAGTAGTACCGACAGGGGCCCCACAGATACGCAGTATTTT. It specifies CASSTDRGPTDTQYF.

V and J are TRBV2 and TRBJ1-1; D perhaps matches TRBD1 (5 bases). Germline lookup yields CDR1 SNHLY and CDR2 FYNNEI. The CDR3 covers 13 residues. Trimming removed 2 bases at V and 3 bases at J, with 7 bases between. CDR3 sequence (DNA): TGTGCCAGCAGTGAACGGGACGACACTGAAGCTTTCTTT. Translation: CASSERDDTEAFF.

CDR3 sequence: CASSRGSYEQYF. The CDR3 DNA reads as TGTGCCAGCAGTCGCGGGTCCTACGAGCAGTACTTC. This chain links TRBV25-1 with TRBJ2-7; perhaps TRBD2 as D (5 bases). Germline lookup yields CDR1 MGHDK and CDR2 SYGVNS. V shed 5 bases and J shed 1 base, with 6 bases lying between them. The CDR3 has 12 amino acids.

This sequence joins TRBV9 and TRBJ2-2; D not resolved. Trimming took 0 bases from V and 4 from J, leaving 13 bases between them. This CDR3 comprises 16 residues. Germline values: CDR1 SGDLS, CDR2 YYNGEE. The CDR3 DNA sequence: TGTGCCAGCAGCGTAGAAGACACACTGGCCACCGGGGAGCTGTTTTTT. Amino acids: CASSVEDTLATGELFF.

The CDR3, as DNA: TGTGCCAGCAGTGGCCGCAGGGGGAACACCGGGGAGCTGTTTTTT. Its translation: CASSGRRGNTGELFF. The chain uses TRBV25-1 and TRBJ2-2; D perhaps matches TRBD1 (6 bases). V lost 4 bases to trimming and J lost 1 base, with 10 bases between them. The CDR3 is 15 residues long. Germline V CDR1 and CDR2: MGHDK, SYGVNS.

The chain recombines TRBV11-3 with TRBJ2-3; D is unresolved. Trimming stripped 0 bases from V and 2 bases from J, with 12 bases between. The CDR3 runs to 16 residues. Per the germline V gene, CDR1 is SGHNT and CDR2 is YENEEA. Here the CDR3 DNA reads TGTGCCAGCAGCTTAGACAACGGGCCCCACACAGATACGCAGTATTTT. This codes for CASSLDNGPHTDTQYF.

This chain connects TRBV7-2 to TRBJ2-1; D possibly matches TRBD1 or TRBD2 (5 bases each). V lost 1 base and J 10 bases, leaving 14 bases between the germline ends. This CDR3 is 14 amino acids long. Germline V CDR1 and CDR2: SGHTA, FQGNSA. The CDR3 spells CASSLGGASGEQFF. CDR3 coding DNA: TGTGCCAGCAGCTTAGGAGGGGCTTCGGGGGAGCAGTTCTTC.

The rearrangement joins TRBV5-4 to TRBJ1-2, with D possibly matching TRBD1 (6 bases). The germline V gene has CDR1 SGHNT and CDR2 YYREEE (reference sequence). This CDR3 spans 15 amino acids. V dropped 6 bases and J dropped 5 bases, with 20 bases sitting between them. The chain's CDR3 is CASTLLGGGPYGYTF. For the CDR3, the DNA is TGTGCCAGCACCCTCTTGGGTGGGGGGCCTTATGGCTACACCTTC.

This chain uses TRBV19 with TRBJ1-2, with D perhaps TRBD1 (5 bases). CDR3 length equals 16 residues. The V gene's germline CDR1 is LNHDA and CDR2 SQIVND (reference sequence). V was shortened by 4 bases and J by 0 bases, with 15 bases between the two germline ends. The CDR3 sequence is CASSTGKWDSNYGYTF. The CDR3 nucleotides are TGTGCCAGTAGTACAGGGAAGTGGGACTCTAACTATGGCTACACCTTC.

The chain is built from TRBV28 and TRBJ1-5; D gene unclear. Germline-derived CDR1 and CDR2 are MDHEN and SYDVKM. Trimming left V 6 bases short and J 0 bases short, with 6 bases between. The CDR3 is 13 amino acids. The chain's CDR3 is CASRERSNQPQHF. The CDR3 bases are TGTGCCAGCAGGGAACGTAGCAATCAGCCCCAGCATTTT.

A single count supports this clone. This chain connects TRBV18 to TRBJ2-5, with a weak D call TRBD2 (5 bases). Between the trimmed V and J ends, which lost 6 bases and 4 bases, there was a span of 15 bases. Looked up from germline, CDR1 is KGHSH and CDR2 is LQKENI. This CDR3 is built from 14 residues. CDR3 region: CASSSGNKRETQYF. The DNA of the CDR3 is TGTGCCAGCTCTTCGGGGAACAAAAGAGAGACCCAGTACTTC.